The clone carrying this T cell receptor beta chain was recorded only once. Its cognate antigen is unknown. Incorporated into the TCR beta cDNA libraries were unique molecular identifiers, which served to reduce PCR and sequencing biases. TCRdb ran MiXCR on the PCR reads and lists one entry per CDR3 protein. The sample contains hundreds of thousands of distinct CDR3 sequences, around 53% of which appear only once. Germline V CDR1 and CDR2: SEHNR, FQNEAQ (reference sequence). With 4 bases clipped from V and 6 bases from J, the junction kept 17 bases outside the gene matches. This CDR3 is built from 17 residues. These data originate in a study of post-analysis software for immune sequencing data. Study background: Relapsing-remitting, secondary progressive and progressive-relapsing multiple sclerosis courses were included.

Study-level findings and limits: Five TRBV segments, including TRBV5-6, TRBV5-1 and TRBV20-1, were more frequent in patients than controls.

This chain joins TRBV7-9 and TRBJ1-2; 7 nucleotides agree with TRBD1. The sequenced sample was blood. The receptor was isolated from a girl aged 5 to 17 with multiple sclerosis. CDR3 DNA: TGTGCCAGCAGCTCTCCAGGACAGGTCCTCGGCATCCATGGCTACACCTTC. This encodes CASSSPGQVLGIHGYTF.